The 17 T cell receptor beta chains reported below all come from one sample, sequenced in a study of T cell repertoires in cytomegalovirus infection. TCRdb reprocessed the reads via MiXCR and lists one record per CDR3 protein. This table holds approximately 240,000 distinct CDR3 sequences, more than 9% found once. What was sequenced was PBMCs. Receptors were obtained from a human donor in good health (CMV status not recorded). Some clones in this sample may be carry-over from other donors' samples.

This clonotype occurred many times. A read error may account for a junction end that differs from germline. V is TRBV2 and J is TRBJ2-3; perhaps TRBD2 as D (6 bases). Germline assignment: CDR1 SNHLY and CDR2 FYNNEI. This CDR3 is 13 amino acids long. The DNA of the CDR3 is TGTGCCAGCATGGCAGCGGGCACGGATACGCAGTATTTT. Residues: CASMAAGTDTQYF.

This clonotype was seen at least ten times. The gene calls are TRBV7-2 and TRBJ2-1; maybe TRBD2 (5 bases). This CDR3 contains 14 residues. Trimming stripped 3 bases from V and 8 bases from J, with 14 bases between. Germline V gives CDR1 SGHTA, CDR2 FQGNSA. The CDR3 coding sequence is TGTGCCAGCAGCTTCGCGTCCGGGATCGATGAGCAGTTCTTC. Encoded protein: CASSFASGIDEQFF. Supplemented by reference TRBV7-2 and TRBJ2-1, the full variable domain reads GAGVSQSPSNKVTEKGKDVELRCDPISGHTALYWYRQSLGQGLEFLIYFQGNSAPDKSGLPSDRFSAERTGGSVSTLTIQRTQQEDSAVYLCASSFASGIDEQFFGPGTRLTVL.

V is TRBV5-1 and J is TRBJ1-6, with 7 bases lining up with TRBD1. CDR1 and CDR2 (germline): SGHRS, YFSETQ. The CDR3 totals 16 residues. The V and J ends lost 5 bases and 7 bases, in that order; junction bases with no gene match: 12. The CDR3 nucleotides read TGCGCCAGCAGTCCCCATGGGGACAGTCGGAATTCACCCCTCCACTTT. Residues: CASSPHGDSRNSPLHF.

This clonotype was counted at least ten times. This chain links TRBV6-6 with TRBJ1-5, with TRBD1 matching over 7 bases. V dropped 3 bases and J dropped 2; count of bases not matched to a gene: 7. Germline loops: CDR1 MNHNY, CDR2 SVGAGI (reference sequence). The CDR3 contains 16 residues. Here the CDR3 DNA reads TGTGCCAGCAGTTATTCACAGGGGTTCGGCAATCAGCCCCAGCATTTT. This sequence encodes CASSYSQGFGNQPQHF.

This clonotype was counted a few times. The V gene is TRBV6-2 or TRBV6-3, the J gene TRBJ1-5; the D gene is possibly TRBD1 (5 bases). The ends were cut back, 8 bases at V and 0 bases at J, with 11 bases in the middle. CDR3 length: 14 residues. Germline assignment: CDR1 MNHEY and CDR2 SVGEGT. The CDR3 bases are TGTGCCAGCGGTAAGGGGTATAGCAATCAGCCCCAGCATTTT. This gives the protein CASGKGYSNQPQHF.

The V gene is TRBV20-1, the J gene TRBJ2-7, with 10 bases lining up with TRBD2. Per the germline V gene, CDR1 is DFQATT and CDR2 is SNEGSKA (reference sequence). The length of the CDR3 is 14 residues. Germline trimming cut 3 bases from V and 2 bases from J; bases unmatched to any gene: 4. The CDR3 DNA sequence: TGCAGTGCTAGCCTGGGACTAGCGACCTACGAGCAGTACTTC. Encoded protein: CSASLGLATYEQYF.

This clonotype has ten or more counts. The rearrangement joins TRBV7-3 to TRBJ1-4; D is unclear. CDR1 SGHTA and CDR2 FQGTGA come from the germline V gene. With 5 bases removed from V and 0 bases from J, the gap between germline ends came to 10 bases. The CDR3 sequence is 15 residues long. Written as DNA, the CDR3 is TGTGCCAGCAGCCCCTCAACTGCAACTAATGAAAAACTGTTTTTT. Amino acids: CASSPSTATNEKLFF.

For the CDR3, the DNA is TGTGCCAGCAGCTTAGGAATGGGACTAGCGGGTTCTAGCACAGATACGCAGTATTTT. Protein product: CASSLGMGLAGSSTDTQYF. The chain couples TRBV7-4 to TRBJ2-3; 12 bases fit TRBD2. CDR1 SGHVT and CDR2 SQSDAQ come from the germline V gene. Trimming took 1 base from V and 0 from J; bases not matched to a gene: 8. This CDR3 has 19 residues.

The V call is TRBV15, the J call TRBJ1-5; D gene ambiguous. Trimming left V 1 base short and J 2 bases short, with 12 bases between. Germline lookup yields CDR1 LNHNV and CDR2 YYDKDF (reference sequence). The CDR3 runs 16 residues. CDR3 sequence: CATSRAGAEGNQPQHF. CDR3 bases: TGTGCCACCAGCAGAGCGGGCGCGGAAGGCAATCAGCCCCAGCATTTT.

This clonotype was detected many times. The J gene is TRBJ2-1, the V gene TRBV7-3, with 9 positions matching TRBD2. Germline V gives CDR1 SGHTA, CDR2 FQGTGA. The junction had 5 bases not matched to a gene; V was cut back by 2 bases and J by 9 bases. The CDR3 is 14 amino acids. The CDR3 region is CASSLGGGGGEQFF. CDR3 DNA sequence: TGTGCCAGCAGCTTAGGCGGGGGGGGAGGTGAGCAGTTCTTC.

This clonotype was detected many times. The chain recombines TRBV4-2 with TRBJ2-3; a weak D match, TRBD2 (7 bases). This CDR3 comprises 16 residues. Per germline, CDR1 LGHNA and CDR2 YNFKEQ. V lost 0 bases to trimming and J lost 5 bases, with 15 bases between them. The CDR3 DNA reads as TGTGCCAGCAGCCAAGATCTGGGGGGGGCGAGAGATACGCAGTATTTT. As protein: CASSQDLGGARDTQYF.

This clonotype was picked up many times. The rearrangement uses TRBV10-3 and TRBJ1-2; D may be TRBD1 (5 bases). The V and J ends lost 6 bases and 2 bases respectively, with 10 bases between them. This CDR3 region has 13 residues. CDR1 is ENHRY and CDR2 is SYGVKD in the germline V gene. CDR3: CAIRGTGNYGYTF. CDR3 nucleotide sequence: TGTGCCATCAGGGGTACAGGAAACTATGGCTACACCTTC.

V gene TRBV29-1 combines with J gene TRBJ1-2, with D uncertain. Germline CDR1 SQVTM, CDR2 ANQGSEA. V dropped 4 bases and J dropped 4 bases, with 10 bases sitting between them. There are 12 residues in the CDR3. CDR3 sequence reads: CSVVGGSYGYTF. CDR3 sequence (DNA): TGCAGCGTTGTGGGAGGGTCCTATGGCTACACCTTC.

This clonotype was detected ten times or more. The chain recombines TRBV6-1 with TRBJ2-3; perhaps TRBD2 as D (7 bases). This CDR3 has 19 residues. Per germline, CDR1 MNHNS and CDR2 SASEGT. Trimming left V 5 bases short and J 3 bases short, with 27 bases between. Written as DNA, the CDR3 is TGTGCCAGCAGTCGCGGGGTTCTTGCTCGCGGGGGCTCAACAGATACGCAGTATTTT. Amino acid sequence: CASSRGVLARGGSTDTQYF.

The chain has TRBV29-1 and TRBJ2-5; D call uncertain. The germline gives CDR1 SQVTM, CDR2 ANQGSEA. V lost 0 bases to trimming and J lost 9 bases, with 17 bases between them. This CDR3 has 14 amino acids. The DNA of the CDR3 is TGCAGCGTTGAAGAATCCCCCAAGGGTTTCCCCCAGTACTTC. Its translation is CSVEESPKGFPQYF.

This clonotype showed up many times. The CDR3: CASSLSGLEFEQYF. The CDR3 region has the DNA TGTGCCAGCAGCTTATCCGGACTAGAATTCGAGCAGTACTTC. The genes are TRBV7-2 and TRBJ2-7; 7 positions match TRBD2. CDR1 and CDR2 from the germline V gene are SGHTA and FQGNSA. This CDR3 comprises 14 residues. Germline trimming cut 2 bases from V and 6 bases from J; bases unmatched to any gene: 7.

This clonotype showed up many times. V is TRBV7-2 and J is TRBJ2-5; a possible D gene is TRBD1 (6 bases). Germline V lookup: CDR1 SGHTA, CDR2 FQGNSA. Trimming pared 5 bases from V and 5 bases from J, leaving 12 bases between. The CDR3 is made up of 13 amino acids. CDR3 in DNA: TGTGCCAGCAGCGTTACAGGGTTGGAGACCCAGTACTTC. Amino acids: CASSVTGLETQYF.